This T cell receptor (beta chain) was profiled in a study of siplizumab effects on memory and regulatory T cells. Each sample yielded roughly 92,000 assayed TCR templates. Some clones are missing from TCRdb's copy, which holds only in-frame ones; the method was immunoSEQ multiplex PCR. The sample contains about 100,000 clones, about 94% of which appear only once. The CDR3 contains 12 residues. The V gene lost 6 bases and the J gene lost 7 bases, with 10 bases spanning the gap. Germline V gives CDR1 LNHNV, CDR2 YYDKDF (reference sequence). Sequencing input: non-Treg CD4+ T cells sorted from blood. This receptor was taken from a human donor in good health. The V gene is TRBV15, the J gene TRBJ2-1; D is uncertain. The CDR3 sequence: CATSFALNEQFF. The CDR3, as DNA: TGTGCCACCAGTTTTGCGTTGAATGAGCAGTTCTTC.